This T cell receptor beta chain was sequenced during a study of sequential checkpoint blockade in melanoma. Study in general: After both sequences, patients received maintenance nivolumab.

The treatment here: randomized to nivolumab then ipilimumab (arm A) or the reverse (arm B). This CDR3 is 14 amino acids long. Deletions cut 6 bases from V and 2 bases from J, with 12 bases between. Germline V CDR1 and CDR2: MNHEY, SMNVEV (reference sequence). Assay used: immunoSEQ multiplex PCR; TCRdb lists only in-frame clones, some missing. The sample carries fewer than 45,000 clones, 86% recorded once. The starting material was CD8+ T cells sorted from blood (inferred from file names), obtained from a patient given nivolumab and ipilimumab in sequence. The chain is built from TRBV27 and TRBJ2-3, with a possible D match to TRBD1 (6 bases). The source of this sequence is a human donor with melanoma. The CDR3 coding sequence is TGTGCCAGCAGCCCCTACAGGGACACAGATACGCAGTATTTT. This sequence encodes CASSPYRDTDTQYF.